This T cell receptor beta chain appears in the sequencing data of a study of OX40 agonist ivuxolimab in advanced cancers. General study points: Relative to CD4+ cells, CD8+ T cells on average had more expanded clones.

With V trimmed by 5 bases and J by 4 bases, 5 bases remained unmatched. The CDR3 extends over 14 amino acids. Germline V gene data show CDR1 as SGHAT and CDR2 as FQNNGV. Profiled with immunoSEQ multiplex PCR; TCRdb holds only in-frame clones, not every one. The repertoire holds about 61,000 clones, with roughly 84% as singletons. Of note for this clone: Antigen: not known.

Patients who had autoimmune disease history or got systemic immunosuppression were left out. This chain links TRBV11-2 with TRBJ1-2, with 9 bases matching TRBD1. This material consisted of CD4+ or CD8+ T cells sorted from blood, taken in a trial of the OX40 agonist ivuxolimab. This receptor was identified in an adult with an advanced solid tumor such as melanoma, head and neck, liver or kidney cancer. CDR3 sequence: CASSPRTGVYGYTF. The DNA of the CDR3 is TGTGCCAGCAGCCCCAGGACAGGGGTCTATGGCTACACCTTC.